This T cell receptor beta chain was observed in a study of CD8 T cells in ankylosing spondylitis (dated by TCRdb to 2016 to 2017). Turning to the overall study: The study set out to find disease-linked TCR variants by profiling T cell receptor beta repertoires in ankylosing spondylitis patients and healthy donors. In total, the full study cohort was made up of roughly 110 healthy donors and 25 or so ankylosing spondylitis patients. Peripheral blood was sampled, and synovial fluid was also collected from ankylosing spondylitis patients.

The CDR3 contains 17 residues, cysteine and phenylalanine counted. Only the CDR3 DNA stays, 51 bases, in frame from base 1. The V end loses 5 bases and the J end loses 1 base, and a stretch of 21 bases separates them. CDR1 and CDR2 are read off the germline V gene as MDHEN and SYDVKM. The full study reports these points: A TCR beta motif made up of several highly homologous amino acid variants appeared to be characteristic of blood from ankylosing spondylitis patients. The disease-linked clones showed a CD8+ phenotype and occurred at relatively low frequencies in peripheral blood. Some of the motif variants had been reported before in the synovial fluid and blood of reactive arthritis patients, a finding that suggests common disease-initiation mechanisms. Significant enrichment of the disease-linked clones was reported in matched synovial fluid samples from ankylosing spondylitis patients.

This clonotype was counted ten times or more. Its antigen is currently not known. The sample holds no much larger clone one base away, and base qualities are not on file. Sequencing used an Illumina HiSeq 2500. TCR beta libraries were prepared by quantitative 5'-RACE with molecular barcodes. The source study handled its data this way. A new computational method, built on a probabilistic model of VDJ rearrangement, was used to identify disease-linked TCR variants. The public reads were run again by TCRdb, first through fastp at Q25 and then through MiXCR, and only productive beta chains were kept. CDR3 protein sequences are deduplicated, and each keeps its most common genes and DNA. The V and J calls reflect TCRdb's pipeline rather than the authors' work. Within this sample are fewer than 550,000 distinct CDR3 sequences, with 5.3% of them counted one time only. Together, the top ten hold under 4.5% of the sample.

The clonotype originates from a male donor with ankylosing spondylitis. Sequencing used blood, either unsorted or a sorted T cell fraction (not recorded which). The rearranged segments are TRBV28 and TRBJ2-7, with an unclear D gene assignment. The DNA reads TGTGCCAGCAGTGGCGGCGGCGGCATCCTAGAGTCCTACGAGCAGTACTTC. This codes for CASSGGGGILESYEQYF.